This T cell receptor (beta chain) was sequenced for a study of blood T cell repertoires in COVID-19 (dated by TCRdb to the early 2020s). Looking at the study overall: The collaborator samples originated in the United States, Italy and Spain and spanned the acute and convalescent phases of COVID-19. A de-identified subject ID, COVID-19 status, age in years and sex were almost always included in the sample metadata. The prospective study material was composed of cDNA or gDNA derived from T cells, B-cell-depleted T cells, or PBMCs. Deeply sampled blood TCRbeta repertoires from subjects exposed to, actively infected with, or recovered from COVID-19 were included in the dataset. Samples were obtained from the ongoing ImmuneRACE study (first 160 participants) and from about 1,300 subjects provided by 6 global collaborators. Where available, HLA class I and class II types were taken from metadata supplied by the sample provider and were not determined by assay-based typing. A freely available public database, intended as a resource for researchers studying the immune response to SARS-CoV-2, is where the repertoires were released. What the work shows at the level of the full study, not this receptor alone: How much clinical and demographic metadata was included differed by source and by participant, and the metadata was provided uncurated.

The germline V gene encodes CDR1 SGHRS and CDR2 YFSETQ. V trim: 4 bases; J trim: 2 bases; unmatched bases: 9. The CDR3 sequence holds 15 residues, the cysteine and phenylalanine included. Left in the record is the CDR3 DNA by itself, 45 bases read in frame from the first base. Comments on this clone: Its antigen is not yet known. No base quality values were provided; no much bigger clone lies one nucleotide off.

The collaborating institutions used their own protocols to collect whole blood in K2EDTA tubes. For TCRbeta analysis, collaborator samples were shipped as frozen whole blood, as isolated PBMCs, or as DNA extracted from either sample type. TCRbeta CDR3 regions were amplified from genomic DNA using the immunoSEQ Assay, a bias-controlled multiplex PCR. The published analysis was carried out like this. Within the assay, amplification of reference gene primers was used to estimate how many nucleated cells each sample contained. To quantify the absolute abundance of each unique TCRbeta CDR3 rearrangement, sequence reads were collapsed and filtered. For each sample, productive Simpson clonality was calculated as the square root of Simpson's diversity index across productive rearrangements. Not all clones reach the TCRdb copy of this immuneACCESS table, which keeps in-frame sequences only. Checked studies attribute under half of the gap to unresolved V genes and leave the rest unexplained. D and trimming come from the DNA, and the V and J calls and clone size come from that table. The sample table shows around 200,000 clones, and around 82% are seen once. In total, the top ten clones hold 2% to 3% of the sample.

The TCR originated in a middle-aged woman with active or convalescent COVID-19. The chain is made from TRBV5-1 and TRBJ2-7; a stretch of 7 junction bases matches TRBD2. The sample comprised peripheral blood. The CDR3 loop reads CASSVDGAGAYEQYF. The nucleotide sequence reads as follows: TGCGCCAGCAGCGTGGACGGGGCGGGAGCCTACGAGCAGTACTTC.